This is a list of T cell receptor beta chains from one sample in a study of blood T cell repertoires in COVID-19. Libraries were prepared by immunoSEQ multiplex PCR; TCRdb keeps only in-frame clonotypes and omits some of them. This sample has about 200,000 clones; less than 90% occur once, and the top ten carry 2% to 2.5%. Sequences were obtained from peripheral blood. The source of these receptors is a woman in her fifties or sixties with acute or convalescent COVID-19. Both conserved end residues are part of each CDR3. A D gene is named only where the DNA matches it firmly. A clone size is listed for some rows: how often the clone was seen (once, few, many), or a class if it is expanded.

cdr3_aa: CAISQRGGTDTQYF; cdr3_nt: TGTGCCATCAGCCAGCGGGGCGGCACAGATACGCAGTATTTT; j_call: TRBJ2-3; d_call: TRBD2; v_call: TRBV10-3; clone_size: NA
cdr3_aa: CASSWGPGLAGEQYF; cdr3_nt: TGTGCCAGCAGTTGGGGGCCCGGACTCGCCGGGGAGCAGTACTTC; j_call: TRBJ2-7; d_call: NA; v_call: TRBV6-2/TRBV6-3; clone_size: NA
cdr3_aa: CASSSIRGTEAFF; cdr3_nt: TGTGCCAGCAGTTCGATCAGAGGCACTGAAGCTTTCTTT; j_call: TRBJ1-1; d_call: NA; v_call: TRBV6-2/TRBV6-3; clone_size: NA
cdr3_aa: CASSFPGSPQHF; cdr3_nt: TGTGCCAGCAGCTTCCCAGGGTCGCCCCAGCATTTT; j_call: TRBJ1-5; d_call: NA; v_call: TRBV7-2; clone_size: NA
cdr3_aa: CAWSPDRAFYEQYF; cdr3_nt: TGTGCCTGGAGTCCGGACAGGGCCTTCTACGAGCAGTACTTC; j_call: TRBJ2-7; d_call: TRBD1; v_call: TRBV30; clone_size: NA
cdr3_aa: CSAGPRDIQYF; cdr3_nt: TGCAGTGCGGGGCCTCGGGACATTCAGTACTTC; j_call: TRBJ2-4; d_call: NA; v_call: TRBV20-1; clone_size: NA
cdr3_aa: CATSRERTGGFYGYTF; cdr3_nt: TGTGCCACCAGCAGAGAAAGGACAGGGGGCTTCTATGGCTACACCTTC; j_call: TRBJ1-2; d_call: TRBD1; v_call: TRBV15; clone_size: NA
cdr3_aa: CASRQTRTGSYEQYF; cdr3_nt: TGTGCCAGCAGACAAACTAGGACAGGTTCCTACGAGCAGTACTTC; j_call: TRBJ2-7; d_call: TRBD1; v_call: TRBV3-1/TRBV3-2; clone_size: NA
cdr3_aa: CASSQQGSSEPQHF; cdr3_nt: TGTGCCAGCTCGCAACAGGGATCCTCGGAGCCCCAGCATTTT; j_call: TRBJ1-5; d_call: NA; v_call: TRBV18; clone_size: NA
cdr3_aa: CASSLDGAGGDTQYF; cdr3_nt: TGTGCCAGCAGCTTAGATGGAGCGGGGGGAGATACGCAGTATTTT; j_call: TRBJ2-3; d_call: TRBD2; v_call: TRBV11-3; clone_size: once
cdr3_aa: CASTPNHRGEWETQYF; cdr3_nt: TGCGCCAGCACCCCTAATCACCGGGGGGAATGGGAGACCCAGTACTTC; j_call: TRBJ2-5; d_call: TRBD2; v_call: TRBV5-1; clone_size: NA
cdr3_aa: CASSVAGGTGNTIYF; cdr3_nt: TGTGCCAGCAGCGTAGCTGGAGGAACTGGAAACACCATATATTTT; j_call: TRBJ1-3; d_call: NA; v_call: TRBV9; clone_size: NA
cdr3_aa: CASSFYDQPQHF; cdr3_nt: TGTGCCAGCAGCTTCTACGATCAGCCCCAGCATTTT; j_call: TRBJ1-5; d_call: NA; v_call: TRBV7-2; clone_size: NA
cdr3_aa: CASSLSSGEAFF; cdr3_nt: TGTGCCAGCAGCCTAAGCAGCGGTGAAGCTTTCTTT; j_call: TRBJ1-1; d_call: NA; v_call: TRBV27; clone_size: NA
cdr3_aa: CASSLGGVYEQYF; cdr3_nt: TGTGCCAGCAGCTTAGGGGGGGTATACGAGCAGTACTTC; j_call: TRBJ2-7; d_call: NA; v_call: TRBV7-9; clone_size: NA
cdr3_aa: CASSHPRAGAGGDEQFF; cdr3_nt: TGCGCCAGCAGCCACCCTCGAGCAGGGGCTGGTGGGGATGAGCAGTTCTTC; j_call: TRBJ2-1; d_call: NA; v_call: TRBV4-1; clone_size: NA
cdr3_aa: CASRENEQFF; cdr3_nt: TGTGCCAGCAGGGAGAATGAGCAGTTCTTC; j_call: TRBJ2-1; d_call: NA; v_call: TRBV2; clone_size: few
cdr3_aa: CASSQTGGFHEKLFF; cdr3_nt: TGTGCCAGCTCCCAAACAGGGGGTTTCCATGAAAAACTGTTTTTT; j_call: TRBJ1-4; d_call: TRBD1; v_call: TRBV18; clone_size: NA
cdr3_aa: CASGRSDNYGYTF; cdr3_nt: TGTGCTAGTGGCCGCAGCGATAACTATGGCTACACCTTC; j_call: TRBJ1-2; d_call: NA; v_call: TRBV12-5; clone_size: NA
cdr3_aa: CASAFWGDNQPQHF; cdr3_nt: TGTGCCAGCGCGTTTTGGGGGGACAATCAGCCCCAGCATTTT; j_call: TRBJ1-5; d_call: NA; v_call: TRBV6-5; clone_size: NA
cdr3_aa: CASTRDTASGELFF; cdr3_nt: TGTGCCAGCACCAGGGACACCGCGTCCGGGGAGCTGTTTTTT; j_call: TRBJ2-2; d_call: NA; v_call: TRBV9; clone_size: NA
cdr3_aa: CASSPRTGDNSPLHF; cdr3_nt: TGTGCCAGCTCACCGCGGACAGGGGATAATTCACCCCTCCACTTT; j_call: TRBJ1-6; d_call: TRBD1; v_call: TRBV18; clone_size: NA
cdr3_aa: CASEGGNYEQYF; cdr3_nt: TGTGCCAGCGAGGGGGGGAACTACGAGCAGTACTTC; j_call: TRBJ2-7; d_call: NA; v_call: TRBV10-3; clone_size: NA
cdr3_aa: CASSPWTSGSRADTQYF; cdr3_nt: TGTGCCAGCAGTCCATGGACTAGCGGGAGTAGGGCAGATACGCAGTATTTT; j_call: TRBJ2-3; d_call: TRBD2; v_call: TRBV27; clone_size: NA
cdr3_aa: CATSLSGQGASSGNTIYF; cdr3_nt: TGTGCCACCTCACTCTCGGGACAGGGGGCTTCCTCTGGAAACACCATATATTTT; j_call: TRBJ1-3; d_call: TRBD1; v_call: TRBV19; clone_size: NA
cdr3_aa: CASSITGTVSYEQYF; cdr3_nt: TGTGCCAGCAGTATCACCGGGACAGTCTCCTACGAGCAGTACTTC; j_call: TRBJ2-7; d_call: TRBD1; v_call: TRBV7-2; clone_size: NA
cdr3_aa: CASSTQQGRTEAFF; cdr3_nt: TGTGCCAGCAGCACCCAACAGGGTAGGACTGAAGCTTTCTTT; j_call: TRBJ1-1; d_call: NA; v_call: TRBV7-2; clone_size: NA
cdr3_aa: CASRDTGTGHGYTF; cdr3_nt: TGTGCCAGCAGAGATACCGGGACAGGGCATGGCTACACCTTC; j_call: TRBJ1-2; d_call: TRBD1; v_call: TRBV6-6; clone_size: NA
cdr3_aa: CASQLRQNTDTQYF; cdr3_nt: TGTGCCAGCCAGCTGAGACAGAACACAGATACGCAGTATTTT; j_call: TRBJ2-3; d_call: NA; v_call: TRBV11-3; clone_size: NA
cdr3_aa: CASSLAPNGYTF; cdr3_nt: TGTGCCAGCAGCTTGGCGCCTAATGGCTACACCTTC; j_call: TRBJ1-2; d_call: NA; v_call: TRBV5-6; clone_size: NA
cdr3_aa: CASSSANTDSYEQYF; cdr3_nt: TGTGCCAGCAGCTCCGCAAATACTGATTCCTACGAGCAGTACTTC; j_call: TRBJ2-7; d_call: NA; v_call: TRBV7-2; clone_size: NA
cdr3_aa: CASSLPYSGANVLTF; cdr3_nt: TGTGCCAGCAGCCTACCATACTCTGGGGCCAACGTCCTGACTTTC; j_call: TRBJ2-6; d_call: NA; v_call: TRBV9; clone_size: NA
cdr3_aa: CASAGAGTGELFF; cdr3_nt: TGCGCCAGCGCAGGGGCGGGCACCGGGGAGCTGTTTTTT; j_call: TRBJ2-2; d_call: NA; v_call: TRBV10-1; clone_size: few
cdr3_aa: CASSNQGGDIQYF; cdr3_nt: TGTGCCAGTAGTAACCAAGGGGGGGACATTCAGTACTTC; j_call: TRBJ2-4; d_call: NA; v_call: TRBV19; clone_size: NA
cdr3_aa: CSLVTTPRWLAGEPYEQYF; cdr3_nt: TGTTCCTTAGTCACAACCCCCCGGTGGCTAGCGGGAGAGCCCTACGAGCAGTACTTC; j_call: TRBJ2-7; d_call: TRBD2; v_call: TRBV5-4; clone_size: NA
cdr3_aa: CASSSAGGKFREQYF; cdr3_nt: TGTGCCAGCAGCTCGGCAGGGGGCAAATTTAGAGAGCAGTACTTC; j_call: TRBJ2-7; d_call: TRBD1; v_call: TRBV7-9; clone_size: NA
cdr3_aa: CASSQGTPSYEQYF; cdr3_nt: TGCGCCAGCAGCCAAGGGACTCCCTCCTACGAGCAGTACTTC; j_call: TRBJ2-7; d_call: NA; v_call: TRBV4-1; clone_size: NA
cdr3_aa: CASSAPGGNYQPQHF; cdr3_nt: TGTGCCAGCAGTGCTCCGGGGGGAAATTATCAGCCCCAGCATTTT; j_call: TRBJ1-5; d_call: NA; v_call: TRBV2; clone_size: NA
cdr3_aa: CASRVGVQPQHF; cdr3_nt: TGTGCCAGTAGGGTGGGAGTTCAGCCCCAGCATTTT; j_call: TRBJ1-5; d_call: NA; v_call: TRBV19; clone_size: NA
cdr3_aa: CASSPSLEGALTDTQYF; cdr3_nt: TGTGCCAGCAGCCCATCCTTAGAGGGCGCCCTCACAGATACGCAGTATTTT; j_call: TRBJ2-3; d_call: NA; v_call: TRBV5-4; clone_size: NA
cdr3_aa: CASSEGWTGPYYGYTF; cdr3_nt: TGTGCCAGCAGTGAAGGTTGGACAGGGCCCTACTATGGCTACACCTTC; j_call: TRBJ1-2; d_call: TRBD1; v_call: TRBV6-1; clone_size: NA
cdr3_aa: CASSIGRHNEKLFF; cdr3_nt: TGTGCCAGTAGTATCGGCAGGCATAATGAAAAACTGTTTTTT; j_call: TRBJ1-4; d_call: NA; v_call: TRBV19; clone_size: NA
cdr3_aa: CASSILAGGETQYF; cdr3_nt: TGTGCCAGTAGTATCTTGGCAGGAGGGGAGACCCAGTACTTC; j_call: TRBJ2-5; d_call: NA; v_call: TRBV19; clone_size: NA
cdr3_aa: CASRDSFDTDTQYF; cdr3_nt: TGCGCCAGCCGCGACAGTTTCGACACAGATACGCAGTATTTT; j_call: TRBJ2-3; d_call: NA; v_call: TRBV10-1; clone_size: NA
cdr3_aa: CASSMGGGNNSPLHF; cdr3_nt: TGTGCCAGTAGTATGGGCGGGGGTAATAATTCACCCCTCCACTTT; j_call: TRBJ1-6; d_call: NA; v_call: TRBV19; clone_size: NA